The T cell receptor beta chain under discussion was sequenced for a study of T-cell reconstitution after alpha-beta-depleted transplantation in children. A library of TCRbeta sequences, prepared with unique molecular identifiers, was generated. MiXCR was run by TCRdb on the PCR reads, yielding one entry per CDR3 protein. The sample includes a few hundred thousand distinct CDR3 sequences, more than 8% seen only once; the top ten take about 9.5%. The CDR3 length is 15 residues. Per germline, CDR1 SEHNR and CDR2 FQNEAQ (reference sequence). J lost 5 bases, V lost 4 bases, and 9 bases had no gene match. The chain recombines TRBV7-9 with TRBJ1-2; 8 nucleotides match TRBD1. Here the sequenced sample was PBMCs from the stem cell graft donor, taken from the stem cell graft. This receptor was taken from a human donor who donated a stem cell graft to a child with SCID. The CDR3 loop reads CASSSTRQGWYGYTF. The CDR3 region has the DNA TGTGCCAGCAGCTCGACCCGACAGGGGTGGTATGGCTACACCTTC. Full variable domain (rest looked up from reference TRBV7-9 and TRBJ1-2): DTGVSQNPRHKITKRGQNVTFRCDPISEHNRLYWYRQTLGQGPEFLTYFQNEAQLEKSRLLSDRFSAERPKGSFSTLEIQRTEQGDSAMYLCASSSTRQGWYGYTFGSGTRLTVV.